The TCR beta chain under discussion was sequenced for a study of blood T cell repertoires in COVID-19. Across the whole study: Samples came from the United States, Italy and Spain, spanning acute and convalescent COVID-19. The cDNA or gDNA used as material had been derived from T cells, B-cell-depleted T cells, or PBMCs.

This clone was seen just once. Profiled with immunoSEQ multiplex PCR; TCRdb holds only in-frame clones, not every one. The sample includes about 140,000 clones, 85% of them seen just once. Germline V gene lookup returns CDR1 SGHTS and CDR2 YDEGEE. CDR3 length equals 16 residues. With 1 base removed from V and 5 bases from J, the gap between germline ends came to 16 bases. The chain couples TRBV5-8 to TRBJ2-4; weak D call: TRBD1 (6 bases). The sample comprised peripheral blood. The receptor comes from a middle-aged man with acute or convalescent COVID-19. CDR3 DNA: TGTGCCAGCAGCTTGTCTAATGGGGGCAGCCAAAACATTCAGTACTTC. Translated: CASSLSNGGSQNIQYF.